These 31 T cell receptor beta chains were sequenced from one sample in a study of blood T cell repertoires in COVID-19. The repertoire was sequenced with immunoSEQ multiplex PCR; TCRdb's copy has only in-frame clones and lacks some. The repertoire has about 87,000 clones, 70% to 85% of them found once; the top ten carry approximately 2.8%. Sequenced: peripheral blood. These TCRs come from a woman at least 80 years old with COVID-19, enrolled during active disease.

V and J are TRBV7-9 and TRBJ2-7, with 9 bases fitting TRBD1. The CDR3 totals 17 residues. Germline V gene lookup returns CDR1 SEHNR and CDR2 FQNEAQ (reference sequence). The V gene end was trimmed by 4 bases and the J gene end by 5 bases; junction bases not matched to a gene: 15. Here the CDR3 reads CASSSHSGTGLPHEQYF. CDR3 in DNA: TGTGCCAGCAGCTCCCATTCTGGGACAGGGCTACCCCACGAGCAGTACTTC.

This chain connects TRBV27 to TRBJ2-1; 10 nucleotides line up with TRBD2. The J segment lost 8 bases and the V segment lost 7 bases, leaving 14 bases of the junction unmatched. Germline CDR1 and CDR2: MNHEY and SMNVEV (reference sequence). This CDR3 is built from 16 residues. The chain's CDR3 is CASNPYLAGVFDEQFF. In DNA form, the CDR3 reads TGTGCCAGCAACCCCTACCTAGCGGGGGTGTTCGATGAGCAGTTCTTC.

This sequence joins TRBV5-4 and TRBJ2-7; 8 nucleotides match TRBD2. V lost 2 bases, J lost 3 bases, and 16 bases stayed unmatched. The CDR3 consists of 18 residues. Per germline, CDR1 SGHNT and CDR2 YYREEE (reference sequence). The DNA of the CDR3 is TGTGCCAGCAGCTTTAAAATAGGGGTAGCGGGAAATTTCTACGAGCAGTACTTC. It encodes CASSFKIGVAGNFYEQYF.

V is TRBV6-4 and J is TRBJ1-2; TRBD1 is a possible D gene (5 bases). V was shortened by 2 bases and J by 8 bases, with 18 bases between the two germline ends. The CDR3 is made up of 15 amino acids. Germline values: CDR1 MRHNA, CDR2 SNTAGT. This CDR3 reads CASSDEFGQGGGYTF. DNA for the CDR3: TGTGCCAGCAGTGACGAATTCGGGCAGGGAGGCGGCTACACCTTC.

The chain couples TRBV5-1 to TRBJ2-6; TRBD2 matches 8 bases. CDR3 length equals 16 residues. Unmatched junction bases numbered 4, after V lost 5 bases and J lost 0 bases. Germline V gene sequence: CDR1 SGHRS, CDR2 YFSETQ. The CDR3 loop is CASRASGSSGANVLTF. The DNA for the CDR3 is TGCGCCAGCAGGGCCAGCGGGAGCTCTGGGGCCAACGTCCTGACTTTC.

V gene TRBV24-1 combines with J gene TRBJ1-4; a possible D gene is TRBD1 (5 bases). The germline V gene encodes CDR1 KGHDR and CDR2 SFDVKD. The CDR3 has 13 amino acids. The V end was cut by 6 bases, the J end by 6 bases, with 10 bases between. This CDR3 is CATSWKGHEKLFF. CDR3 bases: TGTGCCACCAGTTGGAAGGGGCATGAAAAACTGTTTTTT.

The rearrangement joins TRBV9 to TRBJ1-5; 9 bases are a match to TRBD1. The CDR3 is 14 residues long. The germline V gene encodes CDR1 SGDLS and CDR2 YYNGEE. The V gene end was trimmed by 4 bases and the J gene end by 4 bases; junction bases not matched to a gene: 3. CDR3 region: CASSQTGGNQPQHF. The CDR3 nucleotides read TGTGCCAGCAGCCAGACAGGGGGAAATCAGCCCCAGCATTTT.

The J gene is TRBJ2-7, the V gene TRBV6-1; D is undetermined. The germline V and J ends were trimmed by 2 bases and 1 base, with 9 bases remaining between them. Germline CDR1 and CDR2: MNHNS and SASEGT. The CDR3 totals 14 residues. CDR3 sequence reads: CASSEPGQSYEQYF. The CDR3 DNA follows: TGTGCCAGCAGTGAACCTGGGCAGTCCTACGAGCAGTACTTC.

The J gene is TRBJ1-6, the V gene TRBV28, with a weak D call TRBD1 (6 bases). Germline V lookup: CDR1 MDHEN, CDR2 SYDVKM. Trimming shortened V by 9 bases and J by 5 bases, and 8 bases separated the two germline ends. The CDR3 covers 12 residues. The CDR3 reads CASRDNNSPLHF. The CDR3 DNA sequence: TGTGCCAGTCGGGACAATAATTCACCCCTCCACTTT.

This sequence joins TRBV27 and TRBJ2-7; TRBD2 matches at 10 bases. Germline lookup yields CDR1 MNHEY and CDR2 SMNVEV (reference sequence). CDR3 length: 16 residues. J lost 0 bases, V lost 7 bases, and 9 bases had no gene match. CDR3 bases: TGTGCCAGCACCAGGTGGGCTAGCGGGAGCTCCTACGAGCAGTACTTC. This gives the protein CASTRWASGSSYEQYF.

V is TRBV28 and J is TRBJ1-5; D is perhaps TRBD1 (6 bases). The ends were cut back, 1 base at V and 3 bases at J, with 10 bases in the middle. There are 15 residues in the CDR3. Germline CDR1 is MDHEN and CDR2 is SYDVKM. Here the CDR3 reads CASSLLAGANQPQHF. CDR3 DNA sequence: TGTGCCAGCAGTTTATTAGCAGGGGCCAATCAGCCCCAGCATTTT.

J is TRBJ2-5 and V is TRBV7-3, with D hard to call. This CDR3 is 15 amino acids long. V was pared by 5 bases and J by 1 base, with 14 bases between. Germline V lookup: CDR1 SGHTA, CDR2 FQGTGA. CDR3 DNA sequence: TGTGCCAGCAGCCAGCTGGGTCGACTCCAAGAGACCCAGTACTTC. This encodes CASSQLGRLQETQYF.

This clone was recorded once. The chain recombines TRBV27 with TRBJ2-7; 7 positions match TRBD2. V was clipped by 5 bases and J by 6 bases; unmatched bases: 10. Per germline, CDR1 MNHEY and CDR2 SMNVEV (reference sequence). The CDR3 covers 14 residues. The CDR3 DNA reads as TGTGCCAGCAGTCCTTTAGCGGGTCCGGGCGAGCAGTACTTC. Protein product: CASSPLAGPGEQYF.

CDR3 DNA: TGTGCCAGCAGTTCAGTTGCCGGACTAGCGGGAGGTTTAGATACGCAGTATTTT. It is translated as CASSSVAGLAGGLDTQYF. The genes are TRBV28 and TRBJ2-3; TRBD2 agrees at 14 bases. The V gene end was trimmed by 4 bases and the J gene end by 5 bases; junction bases not matched to a gene: 11. Germline CDR1 reads MDHEN; CDR2 reads SYDVKM. This CDR3 is 18 amino acids long.

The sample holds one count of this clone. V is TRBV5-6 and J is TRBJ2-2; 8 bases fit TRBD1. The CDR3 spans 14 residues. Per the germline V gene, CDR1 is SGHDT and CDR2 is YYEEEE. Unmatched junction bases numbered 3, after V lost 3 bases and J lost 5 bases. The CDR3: CASSYDRGTGELFF. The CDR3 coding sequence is TGTGCCAGCAGCTACGACAGGGGTACCGGGGAGCTGTTTTTT.

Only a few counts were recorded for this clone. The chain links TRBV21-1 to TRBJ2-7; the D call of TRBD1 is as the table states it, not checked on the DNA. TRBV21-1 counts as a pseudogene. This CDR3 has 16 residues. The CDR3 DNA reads TGTGCCAGCAGCAAAGGAGGACAGCCTAACTCCTACGAGCAGTACTTC. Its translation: CASSKGGQPNSYEQYF.

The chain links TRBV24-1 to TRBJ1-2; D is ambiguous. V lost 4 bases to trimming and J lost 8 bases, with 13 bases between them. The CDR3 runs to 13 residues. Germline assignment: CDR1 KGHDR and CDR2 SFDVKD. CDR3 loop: CATSEAEKEGYTF. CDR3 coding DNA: TGTGCCACCAGTGAGGCAGAAAAGGAGGGCTACACCTTC.

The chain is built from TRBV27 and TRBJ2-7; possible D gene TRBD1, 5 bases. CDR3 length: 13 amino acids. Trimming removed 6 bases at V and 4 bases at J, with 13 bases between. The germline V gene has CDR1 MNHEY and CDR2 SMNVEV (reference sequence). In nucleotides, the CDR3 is TGTGCCAGCAGCCTCAGAAGGGGTTACGAGCAGTACTTC. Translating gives CASSLRRGYEQYF.

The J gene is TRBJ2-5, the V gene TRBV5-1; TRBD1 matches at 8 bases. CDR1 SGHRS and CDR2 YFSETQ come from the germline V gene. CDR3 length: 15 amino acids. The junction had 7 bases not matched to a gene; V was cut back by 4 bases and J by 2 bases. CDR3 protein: CASSRQGPRQETQYF. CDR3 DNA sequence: TGCGCCAGCAGCAGACAGGGGCCTCGACAAGAGACCCAGTACTTC.

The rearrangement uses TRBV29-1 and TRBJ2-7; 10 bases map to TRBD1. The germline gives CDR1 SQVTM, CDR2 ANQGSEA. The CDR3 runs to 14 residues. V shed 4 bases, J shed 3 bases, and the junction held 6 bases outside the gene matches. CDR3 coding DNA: TGCAGCGTTGCGGGGGACAGGGGCAACTACGAGCAGTACTTC. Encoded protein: CSVAGDRGNYEQYF.

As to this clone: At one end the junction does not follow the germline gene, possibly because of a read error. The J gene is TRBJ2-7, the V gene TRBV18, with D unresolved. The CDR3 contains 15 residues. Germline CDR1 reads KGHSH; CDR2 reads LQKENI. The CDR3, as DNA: TGTGCCAGCTCTCCACTTCACGGGTCCGGCAACGAGCAGTACTTC. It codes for CASSPLHGSGNEQYF. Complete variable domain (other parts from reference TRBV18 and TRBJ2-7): NAGVMQNPRHLVRRRGQEARLRCSPMKGHSHVYWYRQLPEEGLKFMVYLQKENIIDESGMPKERFSAEFPKEGPSILRIQQVVRGDSAAYFCASSPLHGSGNEQYFGPGTRLTVT.

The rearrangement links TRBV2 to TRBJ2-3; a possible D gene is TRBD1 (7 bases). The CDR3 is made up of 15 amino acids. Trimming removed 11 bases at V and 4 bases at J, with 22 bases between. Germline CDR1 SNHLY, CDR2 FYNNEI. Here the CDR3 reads CAQAGQGGLPDTQYF. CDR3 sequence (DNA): TGTGCCCAAGCAGGGCAGGGGGGACTCCCAGATACGCAGTATTTT.

DNA of the CDR3: TGTGCCAGCAGCTTGTTGGACAGCTCTCAAGAGACCCAGTACTTC. As protein: CASSLLDSSQETQYF. V gene TRBV5-6 combines with J gene TRBJ2-5; D might be TRBD1 (6 bases). V lost 1 base, J lost 2 bases, and 12 bases lay in between. The CDR3 runs to 15 residues. Per the germline V gene, CDR1 is SGHDT and CDR2 is YYEEEE. Together with reference TRBV5-6 and TRBJ2-5, the CDR3 gives the full variable domain: DAGVTQSPTHLIKTRGQQVTLRCSPKSGHDTVSWYQQALGQGPQFIFQYYEEEERQRGNFPDRFSGHQFPNYSSELNVNALLLGDSALYLCASSLLDSSQETQYFGPGTRLLVL.

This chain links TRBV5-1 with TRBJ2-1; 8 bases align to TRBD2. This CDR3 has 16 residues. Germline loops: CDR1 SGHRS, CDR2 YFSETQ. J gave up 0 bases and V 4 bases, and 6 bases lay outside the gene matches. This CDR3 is CASSPWAGGSYNEQFF. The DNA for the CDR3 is TGCGCCAGCAGCCCCTGGGCGGGAGGCTCCTACAATGAGCAGTTCTTC.

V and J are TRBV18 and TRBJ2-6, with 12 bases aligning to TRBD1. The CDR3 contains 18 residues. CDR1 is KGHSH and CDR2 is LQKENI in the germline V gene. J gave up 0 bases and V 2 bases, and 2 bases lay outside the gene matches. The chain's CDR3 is CASSPGTGGGSGANVLTF. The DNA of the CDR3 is TGTGCCAGCTCACCAGGGACAGGGGGCGGCTCTGGGGCCAACGTCCTGACTTTC. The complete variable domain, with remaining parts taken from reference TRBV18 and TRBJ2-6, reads NAGVMQNPRHLVRRRGQEARLRCSPMKGHSHVYWYRQLPEEGLKFMVYLQKENIIDESGMPKERFSAEFPKEGPSILRIQQVVRGDSAAYFCASSPGTGGGSGANVLTFGAGSRLTVL.

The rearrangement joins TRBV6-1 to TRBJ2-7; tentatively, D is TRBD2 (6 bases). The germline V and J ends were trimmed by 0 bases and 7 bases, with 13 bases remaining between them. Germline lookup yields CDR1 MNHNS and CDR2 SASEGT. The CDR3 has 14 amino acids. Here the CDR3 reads CASSEAGTSREQYF. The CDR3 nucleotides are TGTGCCAGCAGTGAAGCTGGGACTTCGAGGGAGCAGTACTTC.

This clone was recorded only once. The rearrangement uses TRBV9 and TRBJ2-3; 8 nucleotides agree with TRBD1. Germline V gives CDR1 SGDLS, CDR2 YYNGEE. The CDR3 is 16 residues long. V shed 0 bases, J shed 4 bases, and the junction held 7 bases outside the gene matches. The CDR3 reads CASSVGSGGFADTQYF. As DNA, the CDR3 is TGTGCCAGCAGCGTAGGGTCAGGGGGCTTCGCAGATACGCAGTATTTT. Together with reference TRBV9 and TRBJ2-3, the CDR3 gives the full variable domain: DSGVTQTPKHLITATGQRVTLRCSPRSGDLSVYWYQQSLDQGLQFLIQYYNGEERAKGNILERFSAQQFPDLHSELNLSSLELGDSALYFCASSVGSGGFADTQYFGPGTRLTVL.

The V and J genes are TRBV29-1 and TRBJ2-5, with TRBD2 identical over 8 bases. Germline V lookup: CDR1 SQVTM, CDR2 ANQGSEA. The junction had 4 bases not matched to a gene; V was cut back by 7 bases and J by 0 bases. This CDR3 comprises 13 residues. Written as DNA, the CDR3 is TGCAGCGCTGGACTAGCCGACCAAGAGACCCAGTACTTC. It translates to CSAGLADQETQYF.

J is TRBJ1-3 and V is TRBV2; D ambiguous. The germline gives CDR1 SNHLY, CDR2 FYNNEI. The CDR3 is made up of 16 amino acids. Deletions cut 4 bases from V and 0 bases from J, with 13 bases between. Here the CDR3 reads CASSVREPLSGNTIYF. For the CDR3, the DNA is TGTGCCAGCAGTGTCCGGGAACCTCTCTCTGGAAACACCATATATTTT.

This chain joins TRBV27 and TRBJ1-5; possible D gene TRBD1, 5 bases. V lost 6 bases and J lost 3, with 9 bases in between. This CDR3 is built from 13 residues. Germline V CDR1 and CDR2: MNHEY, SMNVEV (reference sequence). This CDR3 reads CASRWGDNQPQHF. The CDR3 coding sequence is TGTGCCAGCAGGTGGGGGGACAATCAGCCCCAGCATTTT.

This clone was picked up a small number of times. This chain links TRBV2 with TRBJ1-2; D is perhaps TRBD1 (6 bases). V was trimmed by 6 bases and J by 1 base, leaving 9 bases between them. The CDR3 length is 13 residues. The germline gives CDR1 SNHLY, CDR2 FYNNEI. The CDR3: CASRDSYNYGYTF. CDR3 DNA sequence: TGTGCCAGCAGGGACAGTTATAACTATGGCTACACCTTC. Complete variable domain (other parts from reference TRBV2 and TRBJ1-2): EPEVTQTPSHQVTQMGQEVILRCVPISNHLYFYWYRQILGQKVEFLVSFYNNEISEKSEIFDDQFSVERPDGSNFTLKIRSTKLEDSAMYFCASRDSYNYGYTFGSGTRLTVV.